This passage covers 20 T cell receptor beta chains from one sample sequenced in a study of identifying expanded T cells in peripheral blood. The protocol was immunoSEQ multiplex PCR, while the TCRdb copy is restricted to in-frame clones and leaves out a portion. The sample includes approximately 100,000 clones, about 88% of them seen just once. Sequencing used blood. These receptors originate from a person between 18 and 70 years old in good health.

The chain links TRBV19 to TRBJ2-1, with 9 bases matching TRBD2. The trim removed 4 bases at V and 5 bases at J, leaving 6 bases unmatched. CDR1 and CDR2 from the germline V gene are LNHDA and SQIVND (reference sequence). The CDR3 runs 15 residues. The CDR3 coding sequence is TGTGCCAGTAGTAATTTCGGGACTAGCAACAATGAGCAGTTCTTC. Translating gives CASSNFGTSNNEQFF.

J is TRBJ1-1 and V is TRBV5-1; TRBD1 agrees at 7 bases. The CDR3 runs 11 residues. Germline CDR1 is SGHRS and CDR2 is YFSETQ. Trimming cost V 8 bases and J 8 bases; bases outside gene matches: 6. CDR3 sequence reads: CARHRGKEAFF. As DNA, the CDR3 is TGCGCCAGACACAGGGGCAAAGAAGCTTTCTTT.

The chain has TRBV6-6 and TRBJ2-7, with D hard to call. Per germline, CDR1 MNHNY and CDR2 SVGAGI (reference sequence). The CDR3 covers 14 residues. Trimming removed 6 bases from V and 1 base from J, with 13 bases in between. The CDR3 loop reads CASRNDPASYEQYF. The CDR3 nucleotides are TGTGCCAGCAGGAACGACCCAGCGTCCTACGAGCAGTACTTC.

This clone has more than one count but fewer than ten. V gene TRBV6-6 combines with J gene TRBJ2-1; D is undetermined. The CDR3 is 12 residues long. The V gene lost 0 bases and the J gene lost 9 bases, with 6 bases spanning the gap. Germline V gene sequence: CDR1 MNHNY, CDR2 SVGAGI (reference sequence). The CDR3 nucleotides are TGTGCCAGCAGTTACTCGGAACCTGAGCAGTTCTTC. This translates into CASSYSEPEQFF.

Notes on this clone: Other DNA sequences within the sample encode an identical CDR3. V gene TRBV11-3 combines with J gene TRBJ2-1; 13 bases are a match to TRBD2. The V and J ends lost 5 bases and 5 bases, in that order; junction bases with no gene match: 3. The germline V gene encodes CDR1 SGHNT and CDR2 YENEEA. The CDR3 sequence is 15 residues long. Here the CDR3 DNA reads TGTGCCAGCAGCCTCGGACTAGCGGGGGACAATGAGCAGTTCTTC. Its protein is CASSLGLAGDNEQFF.

The V gene is TRBV19, the J gene TRBJ2-7; weak D call: TRBD2 (6 bases). Trimming took off 0 bases at V and 6 bases at J, with 12 bases between the two ends. CDR3 length equals 14 residues. Germline CDR1 is LNHDA and CDR2 is SQIVND (reference sequence). The CDR3 loop is CASSIDRLEGEQYF. CDR3 DNA: TGTGCCAGTAGTATAGACCGACTAGAAGGCGAGCAGTACTTC.

This clone was found once. The rearrangement links TRBV4-3 to TRBJ2-1, with 9 nucleotides matching TRBD1. From germline, CDR1 is LGHNA and CDR2 YSLEER. The CDR3 covers 16 residues. V was pared by 1 base and J by 7 bases, with 8 bases of the junction left unmatched. The CDR3 sequence is CASSQVWDRARNEQFF. DNA of the CDR3: TGCGCCAGCAGCCAAGTTTGGGACAGGGCGAGAAATGAGCAGTTCTTC.

This clone is a singleton in its sample. The rearrangement uses TRBV25-1 and TRBJ2-1; the match to TRBD2 covers 7 bases. Losses at the gene ends were 3 bases for V and 6 bases for J; bases not matched to a gene: 14. The CDR3 is 17 residues long. Germline values: CDR1 MGHDK, CDR2 SYGVNS. This CDR3 reads CASSDPFALAAANEQFF. CDR3 in DNA: TGTGCCAGCAGTGATCCGTTTGCCCTAGCGGCAGCCAATGAGCAGTTCTTC.

This chain connects TRBV9 to TRBJ2-1; maybe TRBD2 (6 bases). Trimming took off 5 bases at V and 5 bases at J, with 20 bases between the two ends. This CDR3 has 16 residues. Germline V lookup: CDR1 SGDLS, CDR2 YYNGEE. CDR3 DNA sequence: TGTGCCAGCAGATCTCTTTTGGAGCGGGCGGACAATGAGCAGTTCTTC. Translating gives CASRSLLERADNEQFF.

This clone is a singleton in its sample. The V gene is TRBV29-1, the J gene TRBJ2-1; 12 nucleotides align to TRBD2. Germline CDR1 SQVTM, CDR2 ANQGSEA. Trimming cost V 7 bases and J 8 bases; bases outside gene matches: 6. The CDR3 has 13 amino acids. DNA of the CDR3: TGCAGCGCTAGCGGGAGGGCCGACGATGAGCAGTTCTTC. It is translated as CSASGRADDEQFF.

V usage is TRBV27 and J usage is TRBJ2-7; D possibly corresponds to TRBD1 (6 bases). The CDR3 sequence is 16 residues long. V gave up 8 bases and J gave up 0 bases, with 20 bases separating them. From germline, CDR1 is MNHEY and CDR2 SMNVEV (reference sequence). The CDR3 DNA is TGTGCCAGCCAATATACCGGGACAAGGGACTCCTACGAGCAGTACTTC. It encodes CASQYTGTRDSYEQYF.

The chain carries TRBV6-5 and TRBJ1-4; tentative D call: TRBD1 (5 bases). Trimming left V 4 bases short and J 7 bases short, with 13 bases between. In germline, CDR1 is MNHEY, CDR2 SVGAGI. The CDR3 has 14 residues. The CDR3 DNA is TGTGCCAGCAGTTCAGGGAGGGTTTTTGAAAAACTGTTTTTT. It yields the protein CASSSGRVFEKLFF.

The CDR3 coding sequence is TGTGCCAGCAGCGTAGATGACCAGGCGGGGACTAGATCATTCGAGCAGTACTTC. Protein sequence: CASSVDDQAGTRSFEQYF. The rearrangement joins TRBV9 to TRBJ2-7; 8 bases agree with TRBD2. The CDR3 has 18 amino acids. The V and J ends lost 0 bases and 6 bases, in that order; junction bases with no gene match: 17. Germline V gene data show CDR1 as SGDLS and CDR2 as YYNGEE.

The count of this clone is one. The rearrangement joins TRBV27 to TRBJ2-2; possibly TRBD1 for D (6 bases). Per germline, CDR1 MNHEY and CDR2 SMNVEV (reference sequence). Trimming shortened V by 6 bases and J by 2 bases, and 7 bases separated the two germline ends. The CDR3 extends over 13 amino acids. Here the CDR3 reads CASRGGNTGELFF. CDR3 DNA: TGTGCCAGCAGAGGGGGAAACACCGGGGAGCTGTTTTTT.

This rearrangement joins TRBV28 to TRBJ1-1; D perhaps matches TRBD1 (5 bases). Trimming pared 7 bases from V and 1 base from J, leaving 16 bases between. CDR3 length equals 15 residues. CDR1 is MDHEN and CDR2 is SYDVKM in the germline V gene. The CDR3 DNA sequence: TGTGCCAGCAACGTCGGGGGGGAGAGGAACACTGAAGCTTTCTTT. The encoded protein is CASNVGGERNTEAFF.

The chain links TRBV7-9 to TRBJ2-5, with 10 bases identical to TRBD2. Trimming at V came to 2 bases and at J to 5 bases, leaving 8 bases not matched to a gene. Germline values: CDR1 SEHNR, CDR2 FQNEAQ (reference sequence). The CDR3 has 16 residues. CDR3 amino acids: CASSLRVSGGFETQYF. The CDR3 region has the DNA TGTGCCAGCAGCTTAAGGGTTAGCGGGGGGTTTGAGACCCAGTACTTC.

The chain joins TRBV6-1 to TRBJ2-3, with D perhaps being TRBD1 or TRBD2 (5 bases each). The V end lost 2 bases, the J end lost 2 bases, and 20 bases lay between the germline ends. The CDR3 loop spans 18 amino acids. Germline CDR1 and CDR2: MNHNS and SASEGT. DNA of the CDR3: TGTGCCAGCAGTGAATATGTTGGGACCTGGGGATCCACAGATACGCAGTATTTT. The encoded protein is CASSEYVGTWGSTDTQYF.

The chain combines TRBV19 with TRBJ2-7, with TRBD1 matching 7 bases. Losses at the gene ends were 5 bases for V and 6 bases for J; bases not matched to a gene: 10. This CDR3 spans 14 amino acids. The germline CDR1 and CDR2 sequences are LNHDA and SQIVND (reference sequence). For the CDR3, the DNA is TGTGCCAGTAGTCCTCGACAGGGTGGCGGCGAGCAGTACTTC. This gives the protein CASSPRQGGGEQYF.

This clone was counted a single time. The chain has TRBV7-2 and TRBJ2-5; D may be TRBD1 or TRBD2 (5 bases each). CDR3 length equals 16 residues. Trimming removed 1 base from V and 5 bases from J, with 17 bases in between. CDR1 and CDR2 from the germline V gene are SGHTA and FQGNSA. The CDR3 protein is CASSLGGTRGGETQYF. The CDR3 region has the DNA TGTGCCAGCAGCTTAGGGGGTACGAGGGGTGGGGAGACCCAGTACTTC. The entire variable domain, with the rest obtained from reference TRBV7-2 and TRBJ2-5, is as follows: GAGVSQSPSNKVTEKGKDVELRCDPISGHTALYWYRQSLGQGLEFLIYFQGNSAPDKSGLPSDRFSAERTGGSVSTLTIQRTQQEDSAVYLCASSLGGTRGGETQYFGPGTRLLVL.

The V gene is TRBV5-1, the J gene TRBJ2-6, with D uncertain. Germline V CDR1 and CDR2: SGHRS, YFSETQ. V shed 0 bases and J shed 0 bases, with 4 bases lying between them. This CDR3 is 15 amino acids long. The CDR3 sequence: CASSLVSSGANVLTF. The CDR3 nucleotides read TGCGCCAGCAGCTTGGTGAGCTCTGGGGCCAACGTCCTGACTTTC.